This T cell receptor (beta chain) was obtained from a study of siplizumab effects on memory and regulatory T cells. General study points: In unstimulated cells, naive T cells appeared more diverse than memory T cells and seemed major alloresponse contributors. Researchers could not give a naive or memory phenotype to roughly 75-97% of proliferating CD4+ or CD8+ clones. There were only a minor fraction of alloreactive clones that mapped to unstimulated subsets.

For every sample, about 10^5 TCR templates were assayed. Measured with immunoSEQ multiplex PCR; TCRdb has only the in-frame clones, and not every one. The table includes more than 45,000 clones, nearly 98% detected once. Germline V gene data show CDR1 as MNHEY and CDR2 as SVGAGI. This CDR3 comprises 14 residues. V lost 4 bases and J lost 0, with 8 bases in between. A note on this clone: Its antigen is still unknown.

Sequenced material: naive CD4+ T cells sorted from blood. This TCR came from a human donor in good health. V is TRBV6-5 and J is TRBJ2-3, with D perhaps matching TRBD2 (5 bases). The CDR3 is CASSSTRSTDTQYF. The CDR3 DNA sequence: TGTGCCAGCAGTTCAACTAGAAGCACAGATACGCAGTATTTT.